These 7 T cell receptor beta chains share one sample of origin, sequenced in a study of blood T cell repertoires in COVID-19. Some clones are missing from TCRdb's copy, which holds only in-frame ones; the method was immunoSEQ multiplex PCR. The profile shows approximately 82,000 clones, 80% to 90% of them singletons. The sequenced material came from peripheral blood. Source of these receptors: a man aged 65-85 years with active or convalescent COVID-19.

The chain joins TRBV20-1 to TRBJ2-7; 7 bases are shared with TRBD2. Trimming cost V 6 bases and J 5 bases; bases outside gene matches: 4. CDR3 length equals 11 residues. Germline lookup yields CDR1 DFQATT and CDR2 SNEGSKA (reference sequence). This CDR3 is CSAGGIHEQYF. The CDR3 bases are TGCAGTGCGGGAGGGATCCACGAGCAGTACTTC.

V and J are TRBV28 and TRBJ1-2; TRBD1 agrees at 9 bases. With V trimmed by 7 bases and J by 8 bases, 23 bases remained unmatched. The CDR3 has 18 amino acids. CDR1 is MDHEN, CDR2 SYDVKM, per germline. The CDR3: CASTYVVGGQGLLWGYTF. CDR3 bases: TGTGCCAGCACCTACGTCGTCGGGGGACAGGGCCTATTGTGGGGCTACACCTTC.

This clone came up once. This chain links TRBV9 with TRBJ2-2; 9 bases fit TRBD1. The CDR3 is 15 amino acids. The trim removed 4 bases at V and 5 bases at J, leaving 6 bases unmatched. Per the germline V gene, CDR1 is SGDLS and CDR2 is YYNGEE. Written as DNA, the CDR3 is TGTGCCAGCAGCACTAGGGACAGGGCAACCGGGGAGCTGTTTTTT. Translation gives CASSTRDRATGELFF.

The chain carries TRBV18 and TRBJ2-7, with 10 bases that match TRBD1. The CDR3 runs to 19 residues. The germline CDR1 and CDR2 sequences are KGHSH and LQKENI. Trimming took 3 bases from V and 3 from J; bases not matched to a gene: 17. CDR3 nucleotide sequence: TGTGCCAGCTCACCCGTGGGACAGGGGCCGCGGCGTCTCAACTACGAGCAGTACTTC. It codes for CASSPVGQGPRRLNYEQYF.

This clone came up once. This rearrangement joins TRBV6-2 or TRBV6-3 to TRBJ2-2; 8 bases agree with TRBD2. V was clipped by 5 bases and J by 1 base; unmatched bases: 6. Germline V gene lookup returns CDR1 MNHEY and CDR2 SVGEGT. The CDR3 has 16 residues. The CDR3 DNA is TGTGCCAGCAGTAGCCAAGCGGGAGAGAACACCGGGGAGCTGTTTTTT. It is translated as CASSSQAGENTGELFF.

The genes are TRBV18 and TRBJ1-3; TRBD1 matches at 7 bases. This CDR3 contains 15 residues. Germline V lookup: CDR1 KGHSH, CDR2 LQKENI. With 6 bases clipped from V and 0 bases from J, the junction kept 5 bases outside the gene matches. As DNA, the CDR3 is TGTGCCAGCTCGCCGGGACAGAACTCTGGAAACACCATATATTTT. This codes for CASSPGQNSGNTIYF.

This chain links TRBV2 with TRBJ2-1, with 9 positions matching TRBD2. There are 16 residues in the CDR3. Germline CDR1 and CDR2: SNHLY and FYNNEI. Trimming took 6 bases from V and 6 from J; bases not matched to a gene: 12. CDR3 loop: CASRKRGLAGGNEQFF. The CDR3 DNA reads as TGTGCCAGCAGGAAGAGGGGACTAGCAGGGGGCAATGAGCAGTTCTTC.